This entry is about one T cell receptor beta chain. What it recognizes is unknown. In each case, RNA was isolated and then reverse transcribed into cDNA as the sequencing template. Profiled with immunoSEQ multiplex PCR; TCRdb holds only in-frame clones, not every one. The sample lists some 200,000 clones, around three fifths occurring once. There are 14 residues in the CDR3. CDR1 is SGHAT, CDR2 FQNNGV, per germline. Trimming left V 3 bases short and J 4 bases short, with 10 bases between. The sample belongs to a study of CD8+ T cells in alopecia areata. Study-level findings and limits: Scalp clonality and expanded CD8+ clones among the top 100 fell significantly with tofacitinib. Compared with normal scalp, lesional scalp had higher clonality and more expanded CD8+ clones.

Stated treatment: oral pan-JAK inhibitor, 5-10 mg twice daily. Alopecia areata patients provided lesional scalp punch biopsies and peripheral blood, both collected for the study. The chain joins TRBV11-2 to TRBJ2-1; D is undetermined. The specimen was CD8+ T cells sorted from blood, collected at week 24, from a patient treated with tofacitinib. This TCR was recovered from a human donor with alopecia areata. The CDR3 DNA is TGTGCCAGCAGCTTTTTCGGAAAATACAATGAGCAGTTCTTC. Residues: CASSFFGKYNEQFF.